This T cell receptor (beta chain) was profiled in a study of blood T cell repertoires in COVID-19 (dated by TCRdb to 2020 to 2021). A note on the overall study: Samples from collaborators originated in the United States, Italy and Spain and spanned both the acute and convalescent phases of COVID-19. The repertoires were released in a freely available public database intended as a resource for research on the immune response to SARS-CoV-2. HLA class I and class II types, where available, came from metadata supplied by the sample provider rather than from assay-based typing. A de-identified subject ID, COVID-19 status, age in years and sex were almost always included in the sample metadata. Samples came from the ongoing ImmuneRACE study (first 160 participants) plus 1,254 subjects from 6 global collaborators. The dataset comprised deeply sampled blood TCRbeta repertoires from subjects exposed to, actively infected with, or recovered from COVID-19. The prospective study material was composed of cDNA or gDNA derived from T cells, B-cell-depleted T cells, or PBMCs. The paper's findings and limits, for the study overall: The quantity of clinical and demographic metadata differed by source and by participant and was supplied without curation.

One collaborating source in Seattle enrolled patients while the patients were actively infected and followed the patients over time throughout the course of disease. Each collaborating institution followed its own protocols to collect whole blood in K2EDTA tubes. Collaborator samples were shipped for TCRbeta analysis as frozen whole blood, isolated PBMCs, or DNA extracted from either sample type. Only a few counts were recorded for this clone. Its antigen is currently not known. No base quality information exists; no much larger clone differs at one position. The CDR3 runs 14 residues from the cysteine to the phenylalanine. CDR3 DNA only is kept here, 42 bases in frame from base 1. CDR1 and CDR2 (SEHNR, FQNEAQ) derive from the germline V gene (reference sequence). V and J are truncated by 2 bases and 7 bases respectively, leaving an intervening sequence of 11 bases. TCRbeta CDR3 regions were amplified from genomic DNA by means of the immunoSEQ Assay, a bias-controlled multiplex PCR. For the original study's pipeline: The number of nucleated cells in each sample was estimated from the amplification of reference gene primers within the assay. To quantify the absolute abundance of each unique TCRbeta CDR3 rearrangement, sequence reads were collapsed and filtered. For each sample, productive Simpson clonality was calculated as the square root of Simpson's diversity index across productive rearrangements. TCRdb provides this immuneACCESS table in a form limited to in-frame rearrangements. Some clones are lacking; in checked studies, under half of them reflect an unresolved V gene, and why the rest are absent is not known. For V, J and clone size, that table is used; D and trimming come from the DNA. The sample has roughly 62,000 clones on record, 80% to 85% of them singletons. Around 10% of the sample is in the top ten clones.

Material: peripheral blood. Recombination connected TRBV7-9 to TRBJ1-4; the D gene remains uncertain. This TCR was recovered from an elderly man with COVID-19, enrolled during active disease. The CDR3 here reads CASSLWASGEKLFF. The nucleotide sequence reads as follows: TGTGCCAGCAGCTTATGGGCTTCTGGTGAAAAACTGTTTTTT.